This is a list of T cell receptor beta chains from one sample in a study of cytomegalovirus exposure and HLA in healthy donors. Sequencing used immunoSEQ multiplex PCR; TCRdb keeps in-frame clones, though not all of them. Among about 37,000 clones listed, around 69% were seen once. Sample: PBMCs. These receptors originate from a man younger than 40 in good health and CMV-seronegative. CDR3s include the opening cysteine and the closing phenylalanine or tryptophan. A D gene is named only where the DNA matches it firmly. A row's size may be missing; if present it is once, few, many or a size class.

clone_size	d_call	v_call	j_call	cdr3_nt	cdr3_aa
.	.	TRBV5-1	TRBJ1-1	TGCGCCAGCAGCTCAATAAGCGGGGCATCGGAAGCTTTCTTT	CASSSISGASEAFF
few	TRBD1	TRBV6-4	TRBJ1-2	TGTGCCAGCAGCAGCGGACAGGGCTATGGCTACACCTTC	CASSSGQGYGYTF
.	TRBD2	TRBV7-9	TRBJ2-7	TGTGCCAGCAGACCGGGGGGGAAGGGGGTTGTGCAGTACTTC	CASRPGGKGVVQYF
.	TRBD2	TRBV10-3	TRBJ2-7	TGTGCCATCAGTGGGCGACTAGCGGGGGGGCTCTACGAGCAGTACTTC	CAISGRLAGGLYEQYF
few	TRBD1	TRBV7-3	TRBJ2-7	TGTGCCAGCAGCCGCCGGGACAGCAACGAGCAGTACTTC	CASSRRDSNEQYF
.	.	TRBV5-1	TRBJ2-2	TGCGCCAGCAGCTTCGTTGCGGGCTCTATAGCCGGGGAGCTGTTTTTT	CASSFVAGSIAGELFF
.	.	TRBV27	TRBJ1-2	TGTGCCAGCAGCCTCACTCCCAGGTACTATGGCTACACCTTC	CASSLTPRYYGYTF
.	.	TRBV19	TRBJ1-5	TGTGCCAGTAGTATTGGCAGGGTCTTTCAAAATCAGCCCCAGCATTTT	CASSIGRVFQNQPQHF
.	TRBD2	TRBV9	TRBJ2-1	TGTGCCAGCACCGTTAGCGGGAGTAATTACAATGAGCAGTTCTTC	CASTVSGSNYNEQFF
few	TRBD1	TRBV6-1	TRBJ2-1	TGTGCCAGCAGTGAAGGGGTTGGCAGGGGGTCGAATGAGCAGTTCTTC	CASSEGVGRGSNEQFF
.	TRBD1	TRBV2	TRBJ2-7	TGTGCCAGCAGTGAAGCGCTATTACCGGGACAGGCCCCCTACGAGCAGTACTTC	CASSEALLPGQAPYEQYF
.	.	TRBV19	TRBJ1-1	TGTGCCAGTAGTCTTGGAGGCTACCACACTGAAGCTTTCTTT	CASSLGGYHTEAFF
.	TRBD2	TRBV9	TRBJ2-5	TGTGCCAGCAGCCCCCGACTAGCGGGAGCTCAAGAGACCCAGTACTTC	CASSPRLAGAQETQYF
.	TRBD2	TRBV10-3	TRBJ2-7	TGTGCCATCAGTGCTGAGACTAGCGGGGTGGGGGAGCAGTACTTC	CAISAETSGVGEQYF
.	.	TRBV18	TRBJ1-1	TGTGCCAGCTCACCCCCCAGGGTAATAGGCACTGAAGCTTTCTTT	CASSPPRVIGTEAFF
.	.	TRBV30	TRBJ1-3	TGTGCCTGGAGCCGGGACTACAGTCGGCAATCTGGAAACACCATATATTTT	CAWSRDYSRQSGNTIYF
.	.	TRBV2	TRBJ1-2	TGTGCCAGCAGCATCCTTATGACTTCCCAGAATGGCTACACCTTC	CASSILMTSQNGYTF
.	.	TRBV6-1	TRBJ1-2	TGTGCCAGCAGTGAGTGGGGCGGCTATGGCTACACCTTC	CASSEWGGYGYTF
.	.	TRBV6-1	TRBJ2-2	TGTGCCAGCAGTGAACTCACAGACAACACCGGGGAGCTGTTTTTT	CASSELTDNTGELFF
.	.	TRBV6-6	TRBJ2-7	TGTGCCAGCAGTCTACCGGGGTCCGCGGGACACGAGCAGTACTTC	CASSLPGSAGHEQYF
.	.	TRBV19	TRBJ1-1	TGTGCCAGTAGTGTACGGCAGGGAAGAGCTTCCTCGAACACTGAAGCTTTCTTT	CASSVRQGRASSNTEAFF
.	.	TRBV5-8	TRBJ2-6	TGTGCCAGCAGCTTAATAACGGGTGGGGCCAACGTCCTGACTTTC	CASSLITGGANVLTF
.	TRBD2	TRBV10-1	TRBJ2-1	TGCGCCAGCAGTGAGTCGATAGCGGGATCCTACAATGAGCAGTTCTTC	CASSESIAGSYNEQFF
.	TRBD2	TRBV9	TRBJ2-7	TGTGCCAGCAGCGTAGATGCGGGAGGCATCAACGAGCAGTACTTC	CASSVDAGGINEQYF
few	.	TRBV5-1	TRBJ1-2	TGCGCCAGCAGCCAGACAGCAAACTATGGCTACACCTTC	CASSQTANYGYTF
.	TRBD2	TRBV9	TRBJ2-1	TGTGCCAGCAGCGTAGAGCCTAGCGGCTACCCCATCAATGAGCAGTTCTTC	CASSVEPSGYPINEQFF
.	.	TRBV5-1	TRBJ2-3	TGCGCCAGCAGTGCTACCCCTCCCCAAACGCAGTATTTT	CASSATPPQTQYF
.	.	TRBV25-1	TRBJ2-2	TGTGCCAGCAGTGAATGGCGGGGGCCGAACACCGGGGAGCTGTTTTTT	CASSEWRGPNTGELFF
.	.	TRBV18	TRBJ1-2	TGTGCCAGCTCACCAGTGGGCACCCTCTATGGCTACCCCTTC	CASSPVGTLYGYPF
.	TRBD1	TRBV5-5	TRBJ2-7	TGTGCCAGCAGCCCCCTCGACAGGGTCCCCTACGAGCAGTACTTC	CASSPLDRVPYEQYF
.	TRBD2	TRBV10-3	TRBJ2-7	TGTGCCATCAGTGTAGCGGGAGGGCCCTACGAGCAGTACTTC	CAISVAGGPYEQYF
.	TRBD2	TRBV5-6	TRBJ2-7	TGTGCCAGCAGCGCGGGGGGGGGAATCTACGAGCAGTACTTC	CASSAGGGIYEQYF
.	TRBD1	TRBV6-1	TRBJ1-2	TGTGCCAGCAGGGGGACAGGGCGGGATGGCTACACCTTC	CASRGTGRDGYTF
.	TRBD1	TRBV16	TRBJ1-3	TGTGCCAGCAGCCAACGGACAGGGAGAACAGGAAACACCATATATTTT	CASSQRTGRTGNTIYF
.	.	TRBV18	TRBJ1-1	TGTGCCAGCTCACTGGGACAAGGAATGAACACTGAAGCTTTCTTT	CASSLGQGMNTEAFF
.	.	TRBV11-2	TRBJ2-7	TGTGCCAGCAGCTCGACGACCCACAGCTACGAGCAGTACTTC	CASSSTTHSYEQYF
.	TRBD1	TRBV28	TRBJ2-7	TGTGCCAGCAGAGACAGGGACGAGCAGTACTTC	CASRDRDEQYF
.	TRBD2	TRBV7-3	TRBJ2-1	TGTGCCAGCAGCTTTACTAGCGGGCTCTACAATGAGCAGTTCTTC	CASSFTSGLYNEQFF
once	.	TRBV9	TRBJ2-1	TGTGCCAGCAGGGGGGGAAGTGACTACAATGAGCAGTTCTTC	CASRGGSDYNEQFF
few	.	TRBV6-1	TRBJ2-7	TGTGCCAGCAGTGAAGCTACTTACTACGAGCAGTACTTC	CASSEATYYEQYF
few	TRBD1	TRBV5-8	TRBJ1-3	TGTGCCAGCAGCTACGACAGGGCCTCTGGAAACACCATATATTTT	CASSYDRASGNTIYF
.	TRBD2	TRBV28	TRBJ2-7	TGTGCCAGCAGTTCTCCGGGACTAGCCTACGAGCAGTACTTC	CASSSPGLAYEQYF
.	.	TRBV18	TRBJ1-2	TGTGCCAGCTCACCACTGGCAGGGAACGGCTACACCTTC	CASSPLAGNGYTF
few	.	TRBV10-3	TRBJ1-1	TGTGCCATCAGTGAGTCTGCGGGGATGAACACTGAAGCTTTCTTT	CAISESAGMNTEAFF
.	.	TRBV6-5	TRBJ2-7	TGTGCCAGCAGTTACTCGAGTGTCGGCTCCTACGAGCAGTACTTC	CASSYSSVGSYEQYF
.	TRBD1	TRBV5-1	TRBJ2-3	TGCGCCAGCACCCCGGGACAGGGGGCATTAGATACGCAGTATTTT	CASTPGQGALDTQYF
.	.	TRBV9	TRBJ2-2	TGTGCCAGCAGCGTAGTTCTATCCGGGGAGCTGTTTTTT	CASSVVLSGELFF
.	TRBD1	TRBV14	TRBJ2-1	TGTGCCAGCAGCCCCCACGCAGGGGGCTCCTACAATGAGCAGTTCTTC	CASSPHAGGSYNEQFF
.	.	TRBV19	TRBJ2-1	TGTGCCAGCCGACAGAACTCCTACAATGAGCAGTTCTTC	CASRQNSYNEQFF
few	TRBD1	TRBV4-1	TRBJ2-1	TGCGCCAGCGGGAACAGGGGTGATGAGCAGTTCTTC	CASGNRGDEQFF